Below are 24 T cell receptor beta chains sequenced from a single sample in a study of T cell changes during pregnancy in multiple sclerosis. The data were produced by immunoSEQ multiplex PCR, yet TCRdb's version contains in-frame clones alone and is incomplete. The data show about 79,000 clones, approximately 92% seen once. The starting material was peripheral blood, obtained in the second trimester of pregnancy. The receptors come from a female donor in good health, enrolled as a control in a pregnancy study.

The chain has TRBV12-5 and TRBJ2-3, with D possibly TRBD2 on 5 matching bases. The V gene lost 2 bases and the J gene lost 9 bases, with 12 bases spanning the gap. Germline V CDR1 and CDR2: LGHNT, FRNRAP. The CDR3 is 13 residues long. The CDR3 loop reads CASGLPDYYTQYF. In DNA, the CDR3 is TGTGCTAGTGGTTTGCCTGACTACTACACGCAGTATTTT.

J is TRBJ1-6 and V is TRBV10-3; D unresolved. V dropped 6 bases and J dropped 5 bases, with 17 bases sitting between them. This CDR3 contains 16 residues. The V gene's germline CDR1 is ENHRY and CDR2 SYGVKD. The CDR3 reads CAISPLRREDNSPLHF. CDR3 DNA sequence: TGTGCCATCAGCCCATTACGACGCGAGGATAATTCACCCCTCCACTTT.

The V call is TRBV30, the J call TRBJ2-5; 8 bases are a match to TRBD1. Matching the DNA end better, TRBJ2-7 makes the J call doubtful. This CDR3 contains 13 residues. CDR1 is GTSNPN and CDR2 is SVGIG in the germline V gene (reference sequence). The CDR3 region has the DNA TGTGCCTGGAGTGGGACAGGGTTTTACGAGCAGTACTTC. Residues: CAWSGTGFYEQYF.

In nucleotides, the CDR3 is TGTGCCAGCTCAAACGCTCAGGCCCGGACTGAAGCTTTCTTT. It codes for CASSNAQARTEAFF. This chain uses TRBV18 with TRBJ1-1; D gene unclear. CDR1 and CDR2 from the germline V gene are KGHSH and LQKENI. V was pared by 5 bases and J by 5 bases, with 15 bases between. This CDR3 has 14 amino acids.

The rearrangement uses TRBV15 and TRBJ2-5, with TRBD1 matching over 8 bases. Losses at the gene ends were 2 bases for V and 4 bases for J; bases not matched to a gene: 6. This CDR3 has 15 amino acids. CDR1 and CDR2 (germline): LNHNV, YYDKDF (reference sequence). In DNA form, the CDR3 reads TGTGCCACCAGCAGACGTACAGGGGGTGTAGAGACCCAGTACTTC. Its protein is CATSRRTGGVETQYF.

J is TRBJ2-7 and V is TRBV6-1, with D maybe TRBD1 (6 bases). CDR1 MNHNS and CDR2 SASEGT come from the germline V gene. Deletions cut 10 bases from V and 2 bases from J, with 12 bases between. The CDR3 covers 12 residues. CDR3 nucleotides: TGTGCCATTCTGACAGGTACCTACGAGCAGTACTTC. Its translation: CAILTGTYEQYF.

This clone was counted a single time. This chain links TRBV11-2 with TRBJ2-1, with 8 bases lining up with TRBD2. The CDR3 loop spans 15 amino acids. CDR1 is SGHAT and CDR2 is FQNNGV in the germline V gene. V shed 6 bases, J shed 8 bases, and the junction held 12 bases outside the gene matches. The CDR3 coding sequence is TGTGCCAGCAGGACCGGGGGGGCCATTATGGATGAGCAGTTCTTC. This encodes CASRTGGAIMDEQFF.

A remark on this clone: At one end the junction does not follow the germline gene, possibly because of a read error. The V call is TRBV15, the J call TRBJ2-7; tentatively, D is TRBD2 (5 bases). The CDR3 totals 13 residues. CDR1 and CDR2 (germline): LNHNV, YYDKDF (reference sequence). Written as DNA, the CDR3 is TGTGCCACCAGGGCGGGCCTCTCCTACGAGCAGTGCTTC. This translates into CATRAGLSYEQCF.

The chain has TRBV15 and TRBJ1-4; D is perhaps TRBD1 (6 bases). The CDR3 loop spans 18 amino acids. V lost 3 bases and J 0 bases, leaving 17 bases between the germline ends. Germline V gene lookup returns CDR1 LNHNV and CDR2 YYDKDF (reference sequence). CDR3 in amino acids: CATSRPLTGISTNEKLFF. The CDR3 region has the DNA TGTGCCACCAGCAGGCCCCTCACAGGGATCTCAACTAATGAAAAACTGTTTTTT.

The rearrangement links TRBV5-1 to TRBJ2-1; D gene uncertain. The length of the CDR3 is 14 residues. V lost 6 bases and J lost 6, with 16 bases in between. CDR1 is SGHRS and CDR2 is YFSETQ in the germline V gene. The CDR3 nucleotides are TGCGCCAGCACTACTACTCTCGCGGCCAATGAGCAGTTCTTC. This translates into CASTTTLAANEQFF.

The rearrangement uses TRBV6-5 and TRBJ2-7, with 7 bases fitting TRBD2. Germline assignment: CDR1 MNHEY and CDR2 SVGAGI. Trimming removed 8 bases from V and 5 bases from J; junction bases left unmatched: 6. The CDR3 is made up of 12 amino acids. The CDR3 protein is CASRTGGNEQYF. The CDR3 region has the DNA TGTGCCAGCCGGACGGGGGGAAACGAGCAGTACTTC.

This clone was detected only a few times. The gene calls are TRBV5-4 and TRBJ1-1; 11 bases map to TRBD1. The ends lost 4 bases at V and 3 bases at J; junction bases unmatched: 5. The germline V gene has CDR1 SGHNT and CDR2 YYREEE (reference sequence). The CDR3 covers 15 residues. CDR3 DNA: TGTGCCAGCAGCAAGGACAGGGGGCTTGACACTGAAGCTTTCTTT. It yields the protein CASSKDRGLDTEAFF. Full variable domain (rest looked up from reference TRBV5-4 and TRBJ1-1): ETGVTQSPTHLIKTRGQQVTLRCSSQSGHNTVSWYQQALGQGPQFIFQYYREEENGRGNFPPRFSGLQFPNYSSELNVNALELDDSALYLCASSKDRGLDTEAFFGQGTRLTVV.

The chain joins TRBV7-8 to TRBJ1-6; 9 bases line up with TRBD1. V gave up 5 bases and J gave up 10 bases; unmatched junction bases: 6. Germline V gene sequence: CDR1 SGHVS, CDR2 FQNEAQ. This CDR3 spans 14 amino acids. CDR3 protein: CASSPQGAGSPLHF. CDR3 nucleotide sequence: TGTGCCAGCAGCCCACAGGGGGCAGGGTCACCCCTCCACTTT.

A word on this clone: One junction end does not reproduce the germline sequence, and a read error may be involved. This chain links TRBV14 with TRBJ1-2, with 10 positions matching TRBD1. The CDR3 spans 15 residues. The germline V gene encodes CDR1 SGHDN and CDR2 FVKESK. CDR3 DNA sequence: TGTGCCAGCAGCGAAGAGGGACAGGGGATCGCTGGCTACACCTTC. It encodes CASSEEGQGIAGYTF.

V usage is TRBV19 and J usage is TRBJ1-1; D possibly corresponds to TRBD1 (5 bases). V lost 7 bases and J lost 7, with 16 bases in between. Germline values: CDR1 LNHDA, CDR2 SQIVND (reference sequence). The CDR3 runs 13 residues. The CDR3 sequence: CASIPYPRGEAFF. CDR3 sequence (DNA): TGTGCCAGTATTCCCTACCCAAGGGGTGAAGCTTTCTTT.

Here the CDR3 reads CASSMGRQISGNTIYF. The CDR3 DNA follows: TGTGCCAGTAGTATGGGGCGACAGATCTCTGGAAACACCATATATTTT. The J gene is TRBJ1-3, the V gene TRBV19, with D perhaps TRBD1 (5 bases). Germline CDR1 reads LNHDA; CDR2 reads SQIVND (reference sequence). V dropped 3 bases and J dropped 0 bases, with 12 bases sitting between them. CDR3 length: 16 amino acids.

CDR3 loop: CASREYGTAEQGYTF. DNA of the CDR3: TGTGCCAGCAGGGAGTATGGGACAGCCGAACAGGGCTACACCTTC. The chain carries TRBV6-5 and TRBJ1-2, with 7 bases identical to TRBD1. CDR3 length: 15 residues. The germline V gene encodes CDR1 MNHEY and CDR2 SVGAGI. Trimming took 6 bases from V and 8 from J; bases not matched to a gene: 15.

The V and J genes are TRBV4-3 and TRBJ1-2; no definite D call. The germline V gene has CDR1 LGHNA and CDR2 YSLEER. The V end lost 1 base, the J end lost 4 bases, and 7 bases lay between the germline ends. The length of the CDR3 is 13 residues. The CDR3 is CASSQAVLYGYTF. The DNA of the CDR3 is TGCGCCAGCAGCCAAGCGGTACTCTATGGCTACACCTTC.

This chain joins TRBV27 and TRBJ1-1, with D perhaps matching TRBD1 (6 bases). The CDR3 consists of 15 residues. Germline V gene sequence: CDR1 MNHEY, CDR2 SMNVEV (reference sequence). The germline V and J ends were trimmed by 0 bases and 1 base, with 9 bases remaining between them. This CDR3 reads CASSLSQGSNTEAFF. The CDR3 nucleotides read TGTGCCAGCAGTTTATCGCAGGGGTCGAACACTGAAGCTTTCTTT.

This chain links TRBV11-2 with TRBJ1-2; 7 bases align to TRBD1. The CDR3 consists of 15 residues. Germline assignment: CDR1 SGHAT and CDR2 FQNNGV. V lost 6 bases and J lost 8; bases outside the gene matches: 15. CDR3 DNA: TGTGCCAGCAGTATTGTGGGGACACAGGGGATGGGCTACACCTTC. This codes for CASSIVGTQGMGYTF.

The chain recombines TRBV7-9 with TRBJ1-1; D gene uncertain. V dropped 7 bases and J dropped 1 base, with 13 bases sitting between them. This CDR3 contains 14 residues. Germline V CDR1 and CDR2: SEHNR, FQNEAQ (reference sequence). The CDR3 sequence is CASIIGEGNTEAFF. DNA for the CDR3: TGTGCCAGCATAATTGGGGAGGGGAACACTGAAGCTTTCTTT. Together with reference TRBV7-9 and TRBJ1-1, the CDR3 gives the full variable domain: DTGVSQNPRHKITKRGQNVTFRCDPISEHNRLYWYRQTLGQGPEFLTYFQNEAQLEKSRLLSDRFSAERPKGSFSTLEIQRTEQGDSAMYLCASIIGEGNTEAFFGQGTRLTVV.

Details on this clone: A junction boundary mismatches the germline segment, possibly from a read error. The chain is built from TRBV7-7 and TRBJ2-7; 12 positions agree with TRBD1. The CDR3 length is 15 residues. CDR1 and CDR2 from the germline V gene are SSHAT and FNYEAQ (reference sequence). The CDR3 protein is CASSLGTGGFYEQYF. CDR3 nucleotides: TGTGCTAGCAGCTTAGGGACAGGGGGCTTCTACGAGCAGTACTTC.

The chain carries TRBV19 and TRBJ1-3; D possibly corresponds to TRBD1 (5 bases). Germline-derived CDR1 and CDR2 are LNHDA and SQIVND (reference sequence). Deletions cut 7 bases from V and 9 bases from J, with 16 bases between. The CDR3 has 13 residues. The chain's CDR3 is CASTWQGPGTIYF. Here the CDR3 DNA reads TGTGCCAGTACTTGGCAGGGTCCCGGCACCATATATTTT.

The V and J genes are TRBV18 and TRBJ1-5, with no clear D. CDR1 KGHSH and CDR2 LQKENI come from the germline V gene. Trimming removed 2 bases at V and 0 bases at J, with 11 bases between. The CDR3 runs 16 residues. The CDR3 sequence: CASSPSTVNSNQPQHF. CDR3 bases: TGTGCCAGCTCACCATCAACAGTTAATAGCAATCAGCCCCAGCATTTT.